What follows are 16 T cell receptor beta chains derived from one specimen sequenced in a study of memory CD4+ T cells and cytomegalovirus serostatus. Single viable CD3+CD4+CD8-CD45RO+ cells were sorted as the memory CD4+ T cells. Repertoires were generated with immunoSEQ multiplex PCR, while TCRdb's copy carries only in-frame clones and drops some. Of about 61,000 clones in the sample, 82% were seen once. Material for sequencing was memory CD4+ T cells from blood. The origin of the receptors is an adult in good health and CMV-seronegative.

The rearrangement joins TRBV27 to TRBJ1-5; the D gene is possibly TRBD1 (6 bases). The CDR3 spans 14 residues. Germline V gene sequence: CDR1 MNHEY, CDR2 SMNVEV (reference sequence). The germline V and J ends were trimmed by 9 bases and 1 base, with 13 bases remaining between them. DNA for the CDR3: TGTGCCAGTAACAGGGAGTCGAGCAATCAGCCCCAGCATTTT. Translating gives CASNRESSNQPQHF.

V usage is TRBV4-1 and J usage is TRBJ2-4; 7 bases align to TRBD1. Losses at the gene ends were 0 bases for V and 3 bases for J; bases not matched to a gene: 14. The germline gives CDR1 MGHRA, CDR2 YSYEKL. The CDR3 is 19 residues long. CDR3 DNA sequence: TGCGCCAGCAGCCAAGAATCCCAAGGGCAGGGGGTTAACAAAAACATTCAGTACTTC. Protein sequence: CASSQESQGQGVNKNIQYF.

This chain connects TRBV11-2 to TRBJ2-4; TRBD2 might be the D (5 bases). Deletions cut 5 bases from V and 5 bases from J, with 16 bases between. The CDR3 has 15 residues. Germline V CDR1 and CDR2: SGHAT, FQNNGV. This CDR3 reads CASSLKRLNQNIQYF. The CDR3, as DNA: TGTGCCAGCAGCCTGAAGCGGCTTAACCAAAACATTCAGTACTTC.

This clone has only a few counts. The J gene is TRBJ1-4, the V gene TRBV27; D possibly corresponds to TRBD1 (5 bases). The V and J ends lost 5 bases and 5 bases respectively, with 9 bases between them. The length of the CDR3 is 13 residues. The germline V gene has CDR1 MNHEY and CDR2 SMNVEV (reference sequence). The CDR3 DNA reads TGTGCCAGCAGTATCAGACAGAATGAAAAACTGTTTTTT. The encoded protein is CASSIRQNEKLFF.

Concerning this clone itself: Distinct nucleotide sequences in the sample also encode this CDR3. The DNA of the CDR3 is TGCAGCGTTGGTGGGGGATCCTATGGCTACACCTTC. Protein sequence: CSVGGGSYGYTF. The chain joins TRBV29-1 to TRBJ1-2; D may be TRBD1 (5 bases). V was cut by 4 bases and J by 4 bases, with 10 bases left in between. There are 12 residues in the CDR3. Per germline, CDR1 SQVTM and CDR2 ANQGSEA.

This chain connects TRBV2 to TRBJ2-3, with TRBD2 matching 7 bases. This CDR3 spans 15 amino acids. CDR1 and CDR2 from the germline V gene are SNHLY and FYNNEI. The junction had 4 bases not matched to a gene; V was cut back by 4 bases and J by 0 bases. CDR3: CASSGGGSSTDTQYF. DNA for the CDR3: TGTGCCAGCAGTGGGGGCGGGAGCAGCACAGATACGCAGTATTTT.

This clone is judged medium-sized. The chain uses TRBV5-1 and TRBJ2-1; possible D gene TRBD2, 5 bases. The germline V gene encodes CDR1 SGHRS and CDR2 YFSETQ. V lost 4 bases and J lost 9, with 23 bases in between. This CDR3 contains 16 residues. The CDR3 loop reads CASSRRRTEDRGEQFF. Here the CDR3 DNA reads TGCGCCAGCAGCCGAAGACGAACAGAGGATCGGGGTGAGCAGTTCTTC.

This clone came up once. The chain combines TRBV29-1 with TRBJ2-1; 11 nucleotides match TRBD1. Looked up from germline, CDR1 is SQVTM and CDR2 is ANQGSEA. The CDR3 has 17 amino acids. V lost 0 bases to trimming and J lost 6 bases; unmatched junction nucleotides: 10. CDR3 amino acids: CSVEDSGTGGLRNEQFF. As DNA, the CDR3 is TGCAGCGTTGAAGATTCCGGGACAGGGGGACTACGCAATGAGCAGTTCTTC.

The rearrangement links TRBV7-2 to TRBJ2-7; 9 nucleotides align to TRBD2. Trimming removed 0 bases from V and 0 bases from J; junction bases left unmatched: 6. The V gene's germline CDR1 is SGHTA and CDR2 FQGNSA. This CDR3 comprises 17 residues. The CDR3 sequence: CASSLARSRGGSYEQYF. The CDR3 region has the DNA TGTGCCAGCAGCTTAGCGCGATCGCGGGGGGGCTCCTACGAGCAGTACTTC.

The chain employs TRBV6-1 and TRBJ2-3, with 12 bases lining up with TRBD2. CDR1 MNHNS and CDR2 SASEGT come from the germline V gene. V lost 5 bases to trimming and J lost 6 bases; unmatched junction nucleotides: 6. This CDR3 contains 15 residues. DNA of the CDR3: TGTGCCAGCAGTCGACTAGCGGGAGCCGGCGATACGCAGTATTTT. It codes for CASSRLAGAGDTQYF.

J is TRBJ2-3 and V is TRBV5-1; D is unresolved. The germline gives CDR1 SGHRS, CDR2 YFSETQ. This CDR3 has 16 amino acids. Between the trimmed V and J ends, which lost 4 bases and 0 bases, there was a span of 15 bases. CDR3 sequence (DNA): TGCGCCAGCAGCCGCGCCTTTGACCCTAGCACAGATACGCAGTATTTT. It is translated as CASSRAFDPSTDTQYF.

J is TRBJ2-1 and V is TRBV4-2; D remains unclear. The V end was cut by 3 bases, the J end by 4 bases, with 10 bases between. Per germline, CDR1 LGHNA and CDR2 YNFKEQ. The CDR3 is 14 amino acids. The DNA for the CDR3 is TGTGCCAGCAGCCAGATGACTGGATACAATGAGCAGTTCTTC. Protein product: CASSQMTGYNEQFF.

J is TRBJ2-3 and V is TRBV20-1; no reliable D call. This CDR3 spans 11 amino acids. With 3 bases removed from V and 6 bases from J, the gap between germline ends came to 7 bases. In germline, CDR1 is DFQATT, CDR2 SNEGSKA (reference sequence). CDR3 loop: CSASGRDTQYF. The CDR3 DNA reads TGCAGTGCTAGTGGCCGGGATACGCAGTATTTT.

This chain links TRBV19 with TRBJ2-6; D gene unclear. Germline CDR1 is LNHDA and CDR2 is SQIVND (reference sequence). This CDR3 is 14 amino acids long. The V end was cut by 6 bases, the J end by 4 bases, with 10 bases between. CDR3 sequence reads: CASSKASGANVLTF. The CDR3 region has the DNA TGTGCCAGTAGCAAGGCATCGGGGGCCAACGTCCTGACTTTC.

The CDR3 spells CASTSDRITNEKLFF. For the CDR3, the DNA is TGTGCCAGTACCTCGGACAGGATAACTAATGAAAAACTGTTTTTT. J is TRBJ1-4 and V is TRBV19; TRBD1 matches 7 bases. Trimming removed 7 bases from V and 1 base from J; junction bases left unmatched: 6. This CDR3 is built from 15 residues. Per the germline V gene, CDR1 is LNHDA and CDR2 is SQIVND (reference sequence).

The CDR3 nucleotides are TGTGCCAGCAGGGCCGGGACAGGGGGCTACGAGCAGTACTTC. Translated: CASRAGTGGYEQYF. This chain joins TRBV2 and TRBJ2-7; 11 nucleotides agree with TRBD1. After removal of 6 bases from V and 3 bases from J, the junction contained 4 bases not matched to a gene. Germline V gene lookup returns CDR1 SNHLY and CDR2 FYNNEI. The CDR3 runs 14 residues.